The present T cell receptor beta chain was sequenced within a study of shared clonotypes between healthy human individuals. Study-wide context: CD4 naive and memory got three plates each, CD8 naive two, CD8 memory one. Overall study findings and caveats: Sampling involved blood alone; tissue repertoires likely differ.

Caucasian adults residing in Nashville, Tennessee made up all the donors. Sequencing used immunoSEQ multiplex PCR; TCRdb keeps in-frame clones, though not all of them. The data contain roughly 2,500,000 clones, roughly 93% of them singletons. Per the germline V gene, CDR1 is MGHRA and CDR2 is YSYEKL. This CDR3 is built from 16 residues. V gave up 2 bases and J gave up 0 bases, with 10 bases separating them. Worth noting for this clone: Its antigen is not known.

The V gene is TRBV4-1, the J gene TRBJ2-2; possibly TRBD2 for D (6 bases). This receptor was obtained from a young man in good health. Some clones in this sample may be carry-over from other donors' samples. The specimen sequenced was naive CD4+ T cells from PBMCs. This sample's subset: CD45RA+ positively selected. The CDR3 is CASSQRRDPNTGELFF. The CDR3, as DNA: TGCGCCAGCAGCCAACGGCGGGACCCGAACACCGGGGAGCTGTTTTTT.